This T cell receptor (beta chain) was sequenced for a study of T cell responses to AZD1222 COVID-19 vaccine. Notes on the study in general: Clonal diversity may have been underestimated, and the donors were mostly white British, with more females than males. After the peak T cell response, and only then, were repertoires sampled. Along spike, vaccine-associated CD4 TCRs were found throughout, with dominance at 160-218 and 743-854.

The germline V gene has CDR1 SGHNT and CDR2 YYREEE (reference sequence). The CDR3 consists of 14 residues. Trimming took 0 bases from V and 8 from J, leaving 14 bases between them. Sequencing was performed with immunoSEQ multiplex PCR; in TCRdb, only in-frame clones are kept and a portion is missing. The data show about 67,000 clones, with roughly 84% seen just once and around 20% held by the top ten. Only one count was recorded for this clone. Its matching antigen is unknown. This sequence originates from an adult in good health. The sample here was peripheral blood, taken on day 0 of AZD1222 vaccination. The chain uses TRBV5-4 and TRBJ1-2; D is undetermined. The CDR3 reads CASSLASTAHGYTF. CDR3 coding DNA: TGTGCCAGCAGCTTGGCCAGTACAGCTCACGGCTACACCTTC.